The present T cell receptor (beta chain) was sequenced within a study of blood T cell repertoires in COVID-19. Overall study context: Italy, Spain and the United States were the sources of the convalescent and acute COVID-19 samples. From T cells, B-cell-depleted T cells, or PBMCs came the material, which was cDNA or gDNA.

The junction had 7 bases not matched to a gene; V was cut back by 4 bases and J by 11 bases. The CDR3 extends over 12 amino acids. Germline V CDR1 and CDR2: SGDLS, YYNGEE. Per the study methods: Researchers report that nucleated cell counts were estimated from reference gene primer amplification. Produced via immunoSEQ multiplex PCR; TCRdb's table is partial and in-frame only. V, J and clone size derive from that table, while D and trimming were established from the DNA sequence. The table lists hundreds of thousands of clones, approximately 81% of them singletons, with approximately 18% in the top ten.

The receptor was derived from an elderly woman with active or convalescent COVID-19. The rearrangement links TRBV9 to TRBJ1-1; 8 positions match TRBD1. The sequenced sample consisted of peripheral blood. CDR3 DNA: TGTGCCAGCAGCATCGGACAGGGCAGGGCTTTCTTT. Translation gives CASSIGQGRAFF. Supplemented by reference TRBV9 and TRBJ1-1, the full variable domain reads DSGVTQTPKHLITATGQRVTLRCSPRSGDLSVYWYQQSLDQGLQFLIQYYNGEERAKGNILERFSAQQFPDLHSELNLSSLELGDSALYFCASSIGQGRAFFGQGTRLTVV.